This T cell receptor (beta chain) was identified in a study of low-dose radiotherapy and immunotherapy resistance in tumors (dated by TCRdb to between 2021 and 2023). About the investigation overall: Patients in Cohort 1 were given 0.5 Gy per fraction every 2 weeks, and the prescribed total PTV dose was 6.5 Gy. Cohort 2 received 1 Gy per fraction every two weeks, with a total of 13 Gy over 26 weeks. Patients were given nivolumab as a 240 mg flat dose every two weeks and ipilimumab at 1 mg/kg every six weeks, with both drugs delivered intravenously. Intravenous cyclophosphamide at 200 mg/m2 was administered every two weeks, one day ahead of each radiation and immunotherapy administration. Starting on cycle 1 day 1, patients took 300 mg of aspirin by mouth once a day for four cycles. No randomization into treatment groups was done for the people taking part in the trial. Eight patients were included in the translational analysis: three from the first dose cohort and the first five from the second dose cohort.

The CDR3 measures 11 amino acids from cysteine to phenylalanine. The CDR3 DNA has 33 bases and is translated from base 1. According to the germline V gene, CDR1 reads MDHEN and CDR2 reads SYDVKM. V is shortened by 7 bases, J by 6 bases, and the region joining them spans 8 bases. First-strand cDNA was synthesized with Superscript III and a set of TRAV- and TRBV-specific primers, covering both TCRalpha and TCRbeta chains. TCRs were amplified with Phusion for around 20 PCR cycles using a constant-region primer together with the adapter attached to the V primers. Amplification of the isolated mRNA was done with the MessageAmp II aRNA Amplification Kit, which involved a roughly 17-hour in vitro transcription at 37 degrees C. The Dynabeads mRNA DIRECT Purification Kit was used to isolate the mRNA for TCR sequencing. Indexed Illumina adapters were added in a second Phusion PCR of about 24 cycles, after which AMPure XP beads were used to purify the products. TCRalpha and TCRbeta libraries were deep-sequenced on an Illumina MiniSeq instrument. In the source study's methods: Using custom Perl scripts, TCR sequences encoding the same protein were pooled, out-of-frame sequences were removed, and the abundance of each clonotype was computed. Any TCR sequence supported by only a single read was excluded from analysis. Among the metrics used to describe the repertoires were Shannon entropy, Gini index, clonality, richness, and the frequency of TCRs shared between repertoires. Clones were called with MiXCR by TCRdb after fastp trimmed the public reads at Q25, and only in-frame beta chains were retained. Records with the same CDR3 protein are collapsed into one entry carrying the most frequent genes and DNA. The V and J calls follow TCRdb's processing rather than the paper's. This sample comprises some 38,000 distinct CDR3 sequences, about 20% of them detected only once. Together, the top ten hold 8% to 9.5% of the sample.

Regarding this clonotype: Its antigen is still unknown. The input lacks base qualities; no much larger clone sits a single base away.

Per the publication, the time point label means: after trial treatment. In light of the paper, this sample's treatment or condition label describes: LDRT plus nivolumab, ipilimumab, low-dose cyclophosphamide and aspirin (RACIN trial). Donors were enrolled in RACIN, a single-arm phase I dose-escalation trial combining nivolumab, ipilimumab, aspirin, low-dose cyclophosphamide and low-dose radiotherapy. To be eligible, a patient needed to have an advanced solid tumor that was TIL-negative. The chain links TRBV28 with TRBJ2-3, with the D gene not clear enough to name. The sequenced sample was PBMCs, obtained after low-dose radiotherapy plus immunotherapy. The receptor was isolated from a female donor with ovarian cancer. The CDR3 here reads CASNYLDTQYF. The sequence in DNA is TGTGCCAGCAACTATTTGGATACGCAGTATTTT.